Listed here is a single T cell receptor (beta chain). These data come from a study of blood T cell repertoires in COVID-19. Libraries were prepared by immunoSEQ multiplex PCR; TCRdb keeps only in-frame clonotypes and omits some of them. The repertoire has hundreds of thousands of clones, about 90% of them found once; the top ten carry 0.8% to 0.85%. CDR3 length equals 12 residues. Germline assignment: CDR1 LNHDA and CDR2 SQIVND (reference sequence). V lost 3 bases, J lost 10 bases, and 2 bases stayed unmatched. The chain employs TRBV19 and TRBJ1-4; 7 bases map to TRBD1. The receptor comes from a young man with COVID-19, enrolled during active disease. Sequencing was done on a sample of peripheral blood. CDR3 residues: CASSIPGGKLFF. CDR3 coding DNA: TGTGCCAGTAGTATCCCAGGGGGAAAACTGTTTTTT.